This T cell receptor beta chain was sequenced for a study of cytomegalovirus exposure and HLA in healthy donors. General observations from the study: Accurate prediction of HLA-A and HLA-B alleles (for most subjects) was reportedly achieved from TCR beta sequences. The majority of TCR sequences were rare, yet some public TCRs appeared in many donors. Some TCR beta chains (roughly 160 of them) were listed as cytomegalovirus-associated.

The PCR employed 60 Vbeta primers together with 13 Jbeta primers. The protocol was immunoSEQ multiplex PCR, while the TCRdb copy is restricted to in-frame clones and leaves out a portion. This repertoire shows about 140,000 clones, roughly 77% found once; its top ten account for around 3.2%. A remark on this clone: What it binds is not known. Other DNA sequences from this sample encode an identical CDR3 as well.

CDR3 size: 15 residues. CDR1 SGDLS and CDR2 YYNGEE come from the germline V gene. With 0 bases clipped from V and 5 bases from J, the junction kept 7 bases outside the gene matches. The specimen was PBMCs. The TCR originated in a man aged 35 to 55 in good health and CMV-seronegative. V usage is TRBV9 and J usage is TRBJ2-5; TRBD1 agrees at 7 bases. CDR3 protein: CASSVVAGGSETQYF. CDR3 bases: TGTGCCAGCAGCGTAGTGGCAGGGGGTAGCGAGACCCAGTACTTC.